The 13 T cell receptor beta chains reported below all come from one sample, sequenced in a study of human thymus T cells. Only in-frame clones appear in the TCRdb table, and some are missing; sequencing was by immunoSEQ multiplex PCR. The repertoire holds about 50,000 clones, with about 95% as singletons. Sequenced input: blood. These receptors all come from a girl under two years old with a congenital heart defect but otherwise immunologically healthy.

The chain links TRBV30 to TRBJ1-2; TRBD1 matches 8 bases. The ends lost 4 bases at V and 7 bases at J; junction bases unmatched: 14. This CDR3 spans 15 amino acids. Germline V lookup: CDR1 GTSNPN, CDR2 SVGIG (reference sequence). The CDR3 DNA follows: TGTGCCTGGATCCCAATCCTGGCAGGGGGCGGTGGCTACACCTTC. Translated, it gives CAWIPILAGGGGYTF.

As concerns this clone: At one boundary the junction diverges from the germline segment, which might be a read error. The chain links TRBV18 to TRBJ2-7; D may correspond to TRBD1 or TRBD2 (5 bases each). Germline V gives CDR1 KGHSH, CDR2 LQKENI. The CDR3 has 13 amino acids. CDR3 bases: TGTGCCAGCTCACTCTTCGACCGGGGCCCCGGGAACTTC. Translating gives CASSLFDRGPGNF.

The chain joins TRBV7-9 to TRBJ2-7; 9 nucleotides line up with TRBD2. The CDR3 extends over 15 amino acids. V shed 0 bases and J 5 bases; nucleotides not matched to a gene: 5. The germline V gene has CDR1 SEHNR and CDR2 FQNEAQ (reference sequence). The CDR3 loop is CASSLAAGGRNEQYF. CDR3 sequence (DNA): TGTGCCAGCAGCTTAGCGGCGGGAGGGCGTAACGAGCAGTACTTC.

This clone was detected once. The J gene is TRBJ2-7, the V gene TRBV30, with D hard to call. V gave up 0 bases and J gave up 4 bases, with 7 bases separating them. Germline V gives CDR1 GTSNPN, CDR2 SVGIG (reference sequence). The CDR3 sequence is 12 residues long. The CDR3 nucleotides are TGTGCCTGGAGTGTATTTAGGTACGAGCAGTACTTC. This translates into CAWSVFRYEQYF.

This chain links TRBV11-2 with TRBJ1-2; D not resolved. V was pared by 2 bases and J by 4 bases, with 11 bases between. Germline lookup yields CDR1 SGHAT and CDR2 FQNNGV. The CDR3 length is 14 residues. The CDR3 nucleotides read TGTGCCAGCAGCTTAACGATACCTGGCTATGGCTACACCTTC. Residues: CASSLTIPGYGYTF.

This clone was picked up a small number of times. The chain uses TRBV29-1 and TRBJ1-1; 8 positions match TRBD1. The ends lost 6 bases at V and 4 bases at J; junction bases unmatched: 4. CDR1 is SQVTM, CDR2 ANQGSEA, per germline. The CDR3 runs 12 residues. CDR3 in DNA: TGCAGCGTAGCCACAGGGGGCACTGAAGCTTTCTTT. Amino acids: CSVATGGTEAFF.

The chain links TRBV9 to TRBJ2-7; 7 nucleotides match TRBD1. This CDR3 contains 12 residues. Germline assignment: CDR1 SGDLS and CDR2 YYNGEE. V lost 4 bases to trimming and J lost 6 bases; unmatched junction nucleotides: 4. DNA for the CDR3: TGTGCCAGCAGCCCGACAGGGACCGAGCAGTACTTC. Residues: CASSPTGTEQYF.

V usage is TRBV5-1 and J usage is TRBJ2-3; 12 nucleotides match TRBD2. Germline assignment: CDR1 SGHRS and CDR2 YFSETQ. The CDR3 loop spans 18 amino acids. J gave up 1 base and V 3 bases, and 9 bases lay outside the gene matches. In DNA form, the CDR3 reads TGCGCCAGCAGCTCGCTCGGGACTAGCGGGTCCCGCACAGATACGCAGTATTTT. As protein: CASSSLGTSGSRTDTQYF.

The CDR3: CASSPGTPPNYGYTF. In DNA form, the CDR3 reads TGTGCCAGCAGCCCAGGGACACCTCCTAACTATGGCTACACCTTC. The V call is TRBV7-9, the J call TRBJ1-2, with D possibly matching TRBD1 (6 bases). V shed 5 bases and J shed 0 bases, with 13 bases lying between them. Germline assignment: CDR1 SEHNR and CDR2 FQNEAQ (reference sequence). The length of the CDR3 is 15 residues.

Comment on this clone: The identical CDR3 is also encoded by other nucleotide sequences in the sample. This chain joins TRBV19 and TRBJ2-7; D might be TRBD1 or TRBD2, each matching 5 bases. The V end lost 3 bases, the J end lost 3 bases, and 9 bases lay between the germline ends. This CDR3 comprises 13 residues. From germline, CDR1 is LNHDA and CDR2 SQIVND (reference sequence). The CDR3 coding sequence is TGTGCCAGTAGTATCGGGGCAGGCTACGAGCAGTACTTC. Translating it yields CASSIGAGYEQYF.

The chain has TRBV6-5 and TRBJ1-2, with D perhaps matching TRBD1 (6 bases). CDR3 size: 15 residues. V was pared by 2 bases and J by 4 bases, with 14 bases between. The V gene's germline CDR1 is MNHEY and CDR2 SVGAGI. CDR3 amino acids: CASSYAGGRVYGYTF. CDR3 sequence (DNA): TGTGCCAGCAGTTACGCGGGGGGGCGCGTCTATGGCTACACCTTC.

The chain uses TRBV4-1 and TRBJ1-1; no definite D call. V was cut by 0 bases and J by 1 base, with 9 bases left in between. Germline V gene sequence: CDR1 MGHRA, CDR2 YSYEKL. This CDR3 has 15 amino acids. The CDR3 sequence: CASSQENGENTEAFF. In DNA, the CDR3 is TGCGCCAGCAGCCAAGAGAACGGAGAGAACACTGAAGCTTTCTTT.

This chain links TRBV20-1 with TRBJ2-3; D may be TRBD2 (6 bases). This CDR3 has 11 amino acids. V lost 6 bases and J lost 8, with 12 bases in between. CDR1 DFQATT and CDR2 SNEGSKA come from the germline V gene (reference sequence). The CDR3 coding sequence is TGCAGTGCGCCGGCCGGGGGTACGCAGTATTTT. It encodes CSAPAGGTQYF.